These 26 T cell receptor beta chains were all obtained from the same sample, sequenced in a study of cytomegalovirus exposure and HLA in healthy donors. The PCR used 60 Vbeta and 13 Jbeta primers. The protocol was immunoSEQ multiplex PCR, while the TCRdb copy is restricted to in-frame clones and leaves out a portion. The sample lists roughly 120,000 clones; 15% to 17% were seen once. The sample taken for sequencing was PBMCs. The receptors shown here come from a woman aged 18-29 years in good health and CMV-seronegative.

The CDR3 region has the DNA TGTGCCAGCAGTTGGGGATGGGAGGGCCCCTACGAGCAGTACTTC. Translating it yields CASSWGWEGPYEQYF. The chain joins TRBV27 to TRBJ2-7; TRBD2 aligns across 7 bases. J lost 2 bases, V lost 4 bases, and 8 bases had no gene match. This CDR3 is 15 amino acids long. Germline V lookup: CDR1 MNHEY, CDR2 SMNVEV (reference sequence).

This clone was observed a handful of times. The chain combines TRBV4-2 with TRBJ1-2, with TRBD1 as a possible D gene (6 bases). Trimming removed 0 bases at V and 5 bases at J, with 22 bases between. Per germline, CDR1 LGHNA and CDR2 YNFKEQ. The CDR3 totals 18 residues. CDR3 residues: CASSQDVAGATLVYGYTF. The DNA for the CDR3 is TGTGCCAGCAGCCAAGATGTGGCAGGGGCTACGCTTGTATATGGCTACACCTTC.

The V gene is TRBV6-5, the J gene TRBJ2-4, with TRBD1 matching over 7 bases. J was trimmed by 4 bases and V by 6 bases; bases with no gene match: 9. The V gene's germline CDR1 is MNHEY and CDR2 SVGAGI. The CDR3 is made up of 15 amino acids. This chain's CDR3 is CASSQPGTAKNIQYF. CDR3 coding DNA: TGTGCCAGCAGCCAGCCCGGGACAGCGAAAAACATTCAGTACTTC.

The V gene is TRBV29-1, the J gene TRBJ2-7; TRBD1 might be the D (6 bases). Looked up from germline, CDR1 is SQVTM and CDR2 is ANQGSEA. V was pared by 1 base and J by 7 bases, with 14 bases between. The CDR3 extends over 13 amino acids. The CDR3 spells CSVEAVLRGEQYF. The CDR3 coding sequence is TGCAGCGTTGAAGCCGTTCTGAGGGGGGAGCAGTACTTC.

The V call is TRBV5-1, the J call TRBJ2-2, with D possibly matching TRBD2 (6 bases). V dropped 4 bases and J dropped 1 base, with 11 bases sitting between them. The CDR3 sequence is 15 residues long. Per germline, CDR1 SGHRS and CDR2 YFSETQ. The CDR3 nucleotides read TGCGCCAGCAGCCTGGGACTGATGAACACCGGGGAGCTGTTTTTT. As protein: CASSLGLMNTGELFF.

Turning to this clone: Additional DNA sequences in this sample encode the identical CDR3. The chain joins TRBV9 to TRBJ2-1; possibly TRBD2 for D (5 bases). V lost 2 bases, J lost 10 bases, and 10 bases lay in between. The CDR3 runs to 12 residues. CDR1 is SGDLS, CDR2 YYNGEE, per germline. The DNA for the CDR3 is TGTGCCAGCAGCGTGGACCGGGGAGAGCAGTTCTTC. This codes for CASSVDRGEQFF.

Worth noting for this clone: This sample includes further DNA sequences coding for the same CDR3. The J gene is TRBJ2-7, the V gene TRBV7-6; possibly TRBD1 for D (5 bases). Trimming left V 2 bases short and J 2 bases short, with 7 bases between. CDR1 SGHVS and CDR2 FNYEAQ come from the germline V gene. CDR3 length: 13 amino acids. The CDR3 sequence: CASSLSGPYEQYF. CDR3 nucleotides: TGTGCCAGCAGCTTATCAGGGCCCTACGAGCAGTACTTC.

Concerning this clone: A junction end diverges from the germline sequence, so it may reflect a read error. Other DNA sequences of this sample code for an identical CDR3. The chain is built from TRBV5-4 and TRBJ1-1, with D hard to call. Germline V gene lookup returns CDR1 SGHNT and CDR2 YYREEE (reference sequence). This CDR3 has 12 amino acids. The chain's CDR3 is CASSPGNTEAFF. CDR3 DNA: TGTGCCAGCAGCCCGGGGAACACTGAAGCCTTCTTT. Together with reference TRBV5-4 and TRBJ1-1, the CDR3 gives the full variable domain: ETGVTQSPTHLIKTRGQQVTLRCSSQSGHNTVSWYQQALGQGPQFIFQYYREEENGRGNFPPRFSGLQFPNYSSELNVNALELDDSALYLCASSPGNTEAFFGQGTRLTVV.

This clone appeared a few times. The rearrangement joins TRBV5-1 to TRBJ2-5; 10 bases align to TRBD2. V dropped 0 bases and J dropped 6; count of bases not matched to a gene: 11. Germline lookup yields CDR1 SGHRS and CDR2 YFSETQ. CDR3 length equals 17 residues. The CDR3 nucleotides read TGCGCCAGCAGCTTGGCCCCGAGGAGCGGGGGGGAAAAGACCCAGTACTTC. This codes for CASSLAPRSGGEKTQYF.

The gene calls are TRBV6-1 and TRBJ2-5; possible D gene TRBD1, 6 bases. Trimming removed 2 bases from V and 7 bases from J, with 17 bases in between. The germline V gene encodes CDR1 MNHNS and CDR2 SASEGT. The CDR3 spans 15 residues. For the CDR3, the DNA is TGTGCCAGCAGTGAACTTGGGGGCTCCGGTCTGACCCAGTACTTC. Translation gives CASSELGGSGLTQYF.

This clone was observed a few times. V gene TRBV19 combines with J gene TRBJ2-1; 7 nucleotides agree with TRBD1. The CDR3 is 16 residues long. V shed 5 bases and J 4 bases; nucleotides not matched to a gene: 11. CDR1 LNHDA and CDR2 SQIVND come from the germline V gene (reference sequence). CDR3 sequence: CASSRSQGVGYNEQFF. CDR3 nucleotides: TGTGCCAGTAGTCGCTCCCAGGGGGTGGGGTACAATGAGCAGTTCTTC.

The chain recombines TRBV5-1 with TRBJ1-2, with D possibly matching TRBD1 (5 bases). Germline V CDR1 and CDR2: SGHRS, YFSETQ. Deletions cut 6 bases from V and 0 bases from J, with 12 bases between. This CDR3 is built from 14 residues. The CDR3 DNA sequence: TGCGCCAGCACCTCTGGGGGGTCTAACTATGGCTACACCTTC. It codes for CASTSGGSNYGYTF.

A remark on this clone: Germline and junction disagree at one end, which may indicate a read error. The chain recombines TRBV7-7 with TRBJ2-7; 7 bases map to TRBD1. CDR1 and CDR2 from the germline V gene are SSHAT and FNYEAQ (reference sequence). The CDR3 has 15 amino acids. The CDR3 region is CASSSYLTGIYEQYF. The CDR3 nucleotides read TGTGCTAGCAGCTCCTATTTGACAGGGATTTACGAGCAGTACTTC.

The rearrangement uses TRBV19 and TRBJ2-7, with 7 bases identical to TRBD2. Germline CDR1 reads LNHDA; CDR2 reads SQIVND (reference sequence). After removal of 5 bases from V and 2 bases from J, the junction contained 6 bases not matched to a gene. The CDR3 has 14 amino acids. The CDR3 DNA reads TGTGCCAGTAGTCAGCGGGACGGACCCTACGAGCAGTACTTC. This codes for CASSQRDGPYEQYF.

V gene TRBV10-3 combines with J gene TRBJ1-2, with D unclear. CDR1 and CDR2 (germline): ENHRY, SYGVKD. The CDR3 has 14 residues. The V and J ends lost 3 bases and 2 bases respectively, with 10 bases between them. This CDR3 is CAISEEAMNYGYTF. The CDR3 region has the DNA TGTGCCATCAGTGAAGAGGCCATGAACTATGGCTACACCTTC.

The chain employs TRBV7-2 and TRBJ1-5, with no clear D. V gave up 1 base and J gave up 4 bases, with 8 bases separating them. The CDR3 spans 14 residues. Per germline, CDR1 SGHTA and CDR2 FQGNSA. The CDR3 DNA reads TGTGCCAGCAGCTTAGATCTCAGTAATCAGCCCCAGCATTTT. Translated, it gives CASSLDLSNQPQHF.

The chain employs TRBV28 and TRBJ1-2; 7 nucleotides match TRBD1. Germline CDR1 and CDR2: MDHEN and SYDVKM. The length of the CDR3 is 15 residues. V shed 3 bases, J shed 4 bases, and the junction held 8 bases outside the gene matches. CDR3 region: CASSFPPTGSYGYTF. The CDR3 DNA follows: TGTGCCAGCAGTTTCCCTCCGACAGGGTCCTATGGCTACACCTTC.

V and J are TRBV18 and TRBJ2-7; D is undetermined. V shed 6 bases and J shed 0 bases, with 6 bases lying between them. This CDR3 is built from 12 residues. Germline-derived CDR1 and CDR2 are KGHSH and LQKENI. The CDR3 DNA follows: TGTGCCAGCTCCCCGAGCTCCTACGAGCAGTACTTC. This translates into CASSPSSYEQYF.

Written as DNA, the CDR3 is TGTGCCTGGAGTGTAGGGGGAGAAGGCGAAAAACTGTTTTTT. Translating gives CAWSVGGEGEKLFF. The V and J genes are TRBV30 and TRBJ1-4; TRBD1 might be the D (6 bases). Germline V gene lookup returns CDR1 GTSNPN and CDR2 SVGIG (reference sequence). Trimming removed 0 bases from V and 8 bases from J, with 13 bases in between. CDR3 length equals 14 residues.

The CDR3: CSVRGRPGYEQFF. In nucleotides, the CDR3 is TGCAGCGTTAGGGGCAGGCCCGGGTATGAGCAGTTCTTC. V is TRBV29-1 and J is TRBJ2-1; a possible D gene is TRBD1 (5 bases). Germline CDR1 and CDR2: SQVTM and ANQGSEA. The CDR3 spans 13 residues. V was pared by 5 bases and J by 8 bases, with 16 bases between.

J is TRBJ2-6 and V is TRBV2; TRBD2 agrees at 12 bases. The CDR3 is 19 amino acids. CDR1 is SNHLY, CDR2 FYNNEI, per germline. With 4 bases clipped from V and 3 bases from J, the junction kept 10 bases outside the gene matches. The CDR3 is CASSVGGTSGLGGANVLTF. In DNA form, the CDR3 reads TGTGCCAGCAGTGTCGGTGGGACTAGCGGGTTGGGTGGGGCCAACGTCCTGACTTTC.

The V gene is TRBV2, the J gene TRBJ1-3; TRBD1 agrees at 8 bases. Germline V CDR1 and CDR2: SNHLY, FYNNEI. CDR3 length equals 13 residues. V lost 6 bases, J lost 7 bases, and 5 bases stayed unmatched. CDR3 sequence (DNA): TGTGCCAGCAGGGAGACAGGGGTTAACACCATATATTTT. This gives the protein CASRETGVNTIYF.

The V call is TRBV29-1, the J call TRBJ2-1; 7 bases fit TRBD1. This CDR3 comprises 13 residues. V lost 2 bases, J lost 10 bases, and 8 bases stayed unmatched. CDR1 and CDR2 from the germline V gene are SQVTM and ANQGSEA. The CDR3 bases are TGCAGCGTTGAACCGATAGGGGGCAACGAGCAGTTCTTC. This gives the protein CSVEPIGGNEQFF.

The sample holds a few counts of this clone. The CDR3: CASGLAGGRNEQYF. The CDR3 DNA is TGCGCCAGCGGACTAGCGGGAGGGCGGAACGAGCAGTACTTC. J is TRBJ2-7 and V is TRBV5-1, with TRBD2 matching over 15 bases. V trimming: 7 bases; J trimming: 5 bases; junction bases outside the gene matches: 4. This CDR3 region has 14 residues. Germline values: CDR1 SGHRS, CDR2 YFSETQ. Full variable domain (outside the CDR3, taken from reference TRBV5-1 and TRBJ2-7): KAGVTQTPRYLIKTRGQQVTLSCSPISGHRSVSWYQQTPGQGLQFLFEYFSETQRNKGNFPGRFSGRQFSNSRSEMNVSTLELGDSALYLCASGLAGGRNEQYFGPGTRLTVT.

This clone was recorded a few times. The chain carries TRBV28 and TRBJ1-1; TRBD1 is a possible D gene (6 bases). This CDR3 region has 14 residues. V lost 6 bases to trimming and J lost 12 bases, with 23 bases between them. CDR1 is MDHEN, CDR2 SYDVKM, per germline. This CDR3 is CASRYVQWGRTTFF. CDR3 nucleotides: TGTGCCAGCAGATACGTTCAATGGGGGCGTACAACTTTCTTT.

The chain links TRBV2 to TRBJ2-1; weak D call: TRBD2 (6 bases). The germline CDR1 and CDR2 sequences are SNHLY and FYNNEI. The CDR3 has 13 residues. V was clipped by 8 bases and J by 6 bases, with 14 bases between them. CDR3 in amino acids: CASSRDSLNEQFF. CDR3 bases: TGTGCCAGCTCTCGGGACTCACTCAATGAGCAGTTCTTC.